This note documents a single T cell receptor (beta chain) sequence. Its antigen target is currently unknown. No much larger clone is present one base from it, and per-base qualities are unavailable. In total, approximately 610 healthy bone marrow donors made up the cohort. All cohort members were sampled while nominally healthy, although unrecorded immune exposures were likely present. The donor tested CMV seronegative, placing the donor among the 352 seronegative members of the cohort. Each donor provided a peripheral blood sample, and peripheral blood mononuclear cells were used for TCR beta sequencing. The Qiagen DNeasy Blood Extraction Kit was used to extract genomic DNA from the blood cell samples. The sample is drawn from a study of cytomegalovirus exposure and HLA in healthy donors (dated by TCRdb to the late 2010s). About the study as a whole: An earlier analysis of several hundred of the donors reported 250 to 350 Gb of sequence data and approximately 120 million unique TCR beta sequences obtained from about 200 million T cells. An early release covering about 600 HLA-typed donors comprised approximately 290 gigabases of sequencing data and around 86 million unique TCR sequences. Among the roughly 390 genotyped donors, around 81% belonged to the genetic ancestry cluster associated with self-reported Caucasian donors. The study aimed to test whether cataloging public T cell receptors could reveal signatures of past pathogen exposure. The T cell repertoires of 550 to 850 subjects were profiled by immunosequencing and related to cytomegalovirus serostatus. Along with the approximately 700-subject first cohort, a separate validation cohort of over a hundred different subjects was used. To predict cytomegalovirus infection status, the study combined high-throughput TCR immunosequencing, statistical association of individual TCRs with disease status, and machine learning. A later analysis re-analyzed previously published TCR beta repertoires from 500 to 700 donors and added high-resolution HLA genotyping to study TCR occurrence patterns. Rather than using new phenotypic data, the later analysis identified candidate immune exposures from TCR beta sequences and from how often those sequences occurred across donors. In an earlier analysis of 587 of the donors, high-throughput TCR beta sequencing was used to judge whether each TCR beta V gene segment behaved as functional or pseudogenic. Alongside the repertoire data, information on donor age, sex, ethnicity and CMV serostatus was compiled. A later genetic analysis took genome-wide SNP genotypes for 398 of the 666 donors and used that subset as a discovery cohort. Every discovery cohort repertoire had been produced on one sequencing platform. Both class I and class II loci were covered by HLA typing, at four-digit resolution. Typing coverage varied by locus: roughly 620-640 donors for A, B, C, DRB1 and DQB1; roughly 560 for DQA1; more than 600 for DPA1; more than 450 for DPB1. Four to six DR-DQ haplotypes were handled as single units for association and clustering, since linkage in the cohort was strong. Among about 390 genotyped donors of the cohort, an average of around 240,000 unique TCR beta nucleotide sequences were sequenced per donor, roughly 18% of them non-productive. Results the study describes overall, beyond this receptor: In a later analysis, HLA-associated TCR beta chains were found to be more clonally expanded and to have lower generation probabilities than equally common non-associated chains. It was suggested by the authors that the approach could potentially be generalized to other disease states and immunological phenotypes. A group of highly shared sequence variants was considered likely to be a technical artifact of the sequencing pipeline. This cohort had only TCR beta chains sequenced, and the lack of alpha or paired-chain data limited which features could be detected. Immune exposure information for the cohort was limited to CMV serostatus. In a later analysis, several top co-occurrence clusters were reported to appear linked to parvovirus B19, influenza, CMV and Epstein-Barr virus. The study gave a list of over 150 TCR beta chains associated with cytomegalovirus. In both the original and validation cohorts, the classifier was reported to diagnose cytomegalovirus status with high specificity and sensitivity. Because counts were too low, some 17 rarely observed V segments, including chromosome 9 orphons, were left out of the earlier analysis of 587 of the donors. A later analysis found that most CMV-associated TCR beta chains appeared HLA-restricted, with HLA associations seemingly driven largely by CMV exposure. Presence/absence analyses assumed roughly uniform sequencing depth across donors, an assumption that may not hold. In vitro tests confirmed that a few of the cytomegalovirus-associated TCR beta chains recognize cytomegalovirus antigens. In a later genetic analysis, fewer N-insertions in productive TCRs were reported among donors in an Asian-associated ancestry cluster than the roughly 700-donor mean. When HLA alleles, especially DR and DQ, strongly co-occurred, TCR associations were difficult to assign to individual alleles. A further reported finding was that TCR beta sequences accurately predicted the HLA-A and HLA-B alleles for most subjects in the first cohort. A later analysis associated about 17,000 TCR beta sequences with specific HLA alleles at a false discovery rate of 0.05. A later genetic analysis associated a missense DCLRE1C variant with V-gene and J-gene trimming of TCR beta chains, and an independent cohort replicated the association. Some IMGT-functional V segments, including TRBV6-2 and TRBV6-3, could not be distinguished by the 87-base-pair reads and were therefore excluded. Because HLA typing was unavailable for some donors at each locus, only the typed subset was used in association tests. Broadly in line with IMGT annotations, most TCR beta V segments showed up in productive rearrangements about 87% or about 30% of the time in an earlier analysis of several hundred of the donors. Most TCR sequences were seen in very few donors, while some public TCRs were found in many individuals. Correlated functional status among segregating V segments might be attributable to linkage disequilibrium, but an unknown experimental factor could not be ruled out. In a later analysis, the rate of TCR association differed among HLA loci, with DRB1 alleles having the most associated TCRs and HLA-C alleles having the fewest.

The method was the immunoSEQ multiplex PCR assay. For the multiplex PCR, a mixture combining 60 forward primers for TCR Vbeta segments and 13 reverse primers for TCR Jbeta segments was used. The CDR3 region of rearranged TCR beta genes was amplified from genomic DNA with a multiplex PCR assay. The Illumina HiSeq System was used to sequence the amplified TCR beta libraries as 87-base-pair reads. Under the source paper's analysis protocol: In a later analysis, 80 million or so unique TCR beta chains were counted across the approximately 640 repertoires, and approximately 11 million of these chains were shared by at least two donors. A nearest-neighbor algorithm error-corrected the raw reads and collapsed the reads into unique sequences, merging closely related sequences to remove PCR and sequencing errors. CDR3 sequences were aligned to IMGT reference sequences to assign V, D and J gene segments. For a sequence to be retained, at least a six-nucleotide match to both a V gene segment and a J gene segment was required. Rearrangements were classified as productive when the CDR3 lacked stop codons and remained in frame with V and J, and all other rearrangements were classified as non-productive. Following IMGT convention, CDR3 was defined as the stretch from the second conserved V-encoded cysteine to the conserved J-encoded phenylalanine. Sequences without an unambiguous match to a single V gene segment were excluded from the earlier analysis of 450 to 650 of the donors. An earlier analysis of several hundred of the donors called V segments functional above 56.7% productive rearrangements and segregating when the between-donor standard deviation exceeded 5%. To diagnose cytomegalovirus status from the catalog of TCR beta chain sequences, a statistical classification framework was built. V and J gene assignment, in a later analysis, came from comparing TCR nucleotide sequences with IMGT/GENE-DB human TR gene sequences. A later analysis assigned CDR3 sequences and most-parsimonious VDJ recombination scenarios with the TCRdist pipeline. In a later analysis, each TCR beta chain was defined by its CDR3 amino acid sequence together with its V-gene family, and reads lacking a unique V-gene family were excluded. To address suspected cross-contamination and a sequencing artifact, a later analysis removed a few hundred highly shared, low-generation-probability nucleotide sequences. In a later analysis, a clonal expansion index was calculated for each public chain from normalized within-repertoire ranks of inferred template counts. In a later analysis, generation probabilities were computed with a VDJ recombination model fitted to out-of-frame rearrangements, and the resulting probabilities were checked against IGoR. A later analysis scored TCR-TCR, TCR-HLA and TCR-CMV co-occurrence with hypergeometric tests, applying a repertoire-size bias correction to TCR pairs. A later analysis estimated false discovery rates by permuting HLA or CMV assignments 20 times. In a later analysis, co-occurring TCRs were grouped using DBSCAN, with TCRdist sequence similarity added in when clustering inside HLA-allele-positive subsets. For co-occurrence clustering, repertoires with fewer than 30,000 or more than 120,000 public chains were excluded, along with roughly five repertoires with anomalous nucleotide sharing. TCRdb stores this immuneACCESS table with in-frame sequences only. Part of the clones is absent; in the studies checked, under half of the shortfall reflects unresolved V genes, and no reason is known for the rest. The DNA was the basis for D and trimming; V, J and clone size are from that table. This sample has 100,000 or so clones in its table, and about 80% of those were observed once. Clones ranked in the top ten supply around 7% of the sample.

The V end gives up 6 bases and the J end 5 bases, leaving 7 bases in the junction not matched to a gene. Including the terminal cysteine and phenylalanine, the CDR3 comprises 12 residues. The only DNA kept is the CDR3, 36 bases in frame from the first base. Taken from the germline V gene, the CDR1 and CDR2 loops are SQVTM and ANQGSEA. The sequenced sample was PBMCs. Recombination connected TRBV29-1 to TRBJ2-7; 7 bases in between match TRBD1. The source is a young man in good health and CMV-seronegative. The CDR3 loop reads CSVRQGSNEQYF. The nucleotide sequence is TGCAGCGTAAGACAGGGAAGCAACGAGCAGTACTTC.